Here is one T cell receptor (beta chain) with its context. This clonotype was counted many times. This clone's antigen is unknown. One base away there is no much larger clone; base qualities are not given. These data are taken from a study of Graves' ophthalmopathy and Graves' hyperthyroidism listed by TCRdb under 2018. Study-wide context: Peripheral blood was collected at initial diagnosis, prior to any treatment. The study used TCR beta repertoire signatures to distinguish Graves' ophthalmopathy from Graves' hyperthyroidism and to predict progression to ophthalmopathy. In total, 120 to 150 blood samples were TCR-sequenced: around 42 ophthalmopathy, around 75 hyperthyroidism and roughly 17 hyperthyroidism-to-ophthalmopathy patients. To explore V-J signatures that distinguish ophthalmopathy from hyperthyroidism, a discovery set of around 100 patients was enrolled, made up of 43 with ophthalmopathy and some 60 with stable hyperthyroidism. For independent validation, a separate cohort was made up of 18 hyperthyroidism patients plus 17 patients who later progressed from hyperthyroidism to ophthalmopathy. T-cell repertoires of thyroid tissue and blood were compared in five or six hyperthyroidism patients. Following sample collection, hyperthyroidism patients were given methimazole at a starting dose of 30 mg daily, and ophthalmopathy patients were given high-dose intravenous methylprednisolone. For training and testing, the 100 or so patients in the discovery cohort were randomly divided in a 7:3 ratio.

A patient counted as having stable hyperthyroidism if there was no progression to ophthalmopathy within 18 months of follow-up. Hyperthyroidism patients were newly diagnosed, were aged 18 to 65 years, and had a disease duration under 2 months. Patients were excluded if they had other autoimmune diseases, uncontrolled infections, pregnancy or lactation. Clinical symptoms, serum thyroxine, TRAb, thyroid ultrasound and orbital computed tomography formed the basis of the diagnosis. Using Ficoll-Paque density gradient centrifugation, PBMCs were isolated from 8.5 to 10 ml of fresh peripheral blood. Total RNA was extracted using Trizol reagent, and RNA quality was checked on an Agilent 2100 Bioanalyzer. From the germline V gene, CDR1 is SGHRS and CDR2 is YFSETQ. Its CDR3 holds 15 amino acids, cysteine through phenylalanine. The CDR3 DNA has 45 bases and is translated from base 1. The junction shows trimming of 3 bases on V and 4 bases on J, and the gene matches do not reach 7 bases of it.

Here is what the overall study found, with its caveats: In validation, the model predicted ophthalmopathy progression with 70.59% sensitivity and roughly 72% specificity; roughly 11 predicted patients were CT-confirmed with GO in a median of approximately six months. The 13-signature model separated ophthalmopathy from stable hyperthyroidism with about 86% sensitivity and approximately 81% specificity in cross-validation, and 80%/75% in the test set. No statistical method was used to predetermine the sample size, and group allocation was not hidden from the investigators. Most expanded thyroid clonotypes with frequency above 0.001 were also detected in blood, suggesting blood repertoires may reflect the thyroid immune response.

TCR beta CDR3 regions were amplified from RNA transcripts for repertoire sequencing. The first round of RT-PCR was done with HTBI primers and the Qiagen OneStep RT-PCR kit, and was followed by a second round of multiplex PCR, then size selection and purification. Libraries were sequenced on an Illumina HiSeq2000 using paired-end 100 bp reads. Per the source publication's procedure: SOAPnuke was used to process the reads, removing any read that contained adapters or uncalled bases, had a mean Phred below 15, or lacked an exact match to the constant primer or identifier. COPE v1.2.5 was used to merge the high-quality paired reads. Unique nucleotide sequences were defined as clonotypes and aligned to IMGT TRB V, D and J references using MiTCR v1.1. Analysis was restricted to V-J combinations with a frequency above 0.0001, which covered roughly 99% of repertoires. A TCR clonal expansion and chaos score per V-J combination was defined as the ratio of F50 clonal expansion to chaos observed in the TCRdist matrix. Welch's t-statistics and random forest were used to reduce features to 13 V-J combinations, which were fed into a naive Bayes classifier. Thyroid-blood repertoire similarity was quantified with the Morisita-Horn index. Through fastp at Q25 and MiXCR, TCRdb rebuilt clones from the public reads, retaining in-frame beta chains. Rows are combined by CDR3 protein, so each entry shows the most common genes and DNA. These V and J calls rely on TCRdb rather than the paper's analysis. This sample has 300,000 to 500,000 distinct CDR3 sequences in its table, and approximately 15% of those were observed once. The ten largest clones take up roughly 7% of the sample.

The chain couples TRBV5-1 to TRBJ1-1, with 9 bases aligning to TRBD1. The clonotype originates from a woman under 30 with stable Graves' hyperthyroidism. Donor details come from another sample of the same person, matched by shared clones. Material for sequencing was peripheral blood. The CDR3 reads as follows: CASSSGQGIGTEAFF. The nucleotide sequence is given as TGCGCCAGCAGCTCGGGACAGGGAATAGGCACTGAAGCTTTCTTT.